Following are 3 T cell receptor beta chains from one sample sequenced in a study of blood T cell repertoires in COVID-19. Only in-frame clones appear in the TCRdb table, and some are missing; sequencing was by immunoSEQ multiplex PCR. Of some 270,000 clones in the sample, almost 85% were seen once. The sample was PBMCs or T cells enriched from blood (not recorded which). The receptors come from a woman aged 45 to 65 with acute COVID-19.

There are a few counts of this clone. The J gene is TRBJ2-7, the V gene TRBV5-6; unclear D gene. Deletions cut 6 bases from V and 2 bases from J, with 15 bases between. CDR1 is SGHDT, CDR2 YYEEEE, per germline. The CDR3 contains 14 residues. CDR3 DNA sequence: TGTGCCAGCACCGACAAGGCAAGTACCTACGAGCAGTACTTC. It codes for CASTDKASTYEQYF.

Worth noting for this clone: The sample carries other DNA sequences with the same CDR3. This chain links TRBV7-6 with TRBJ2-5; 10 nucleotides line up with TRBD2. The trim removed 1 base at V and 4 bases at J, leaving 3 bases unmatched. Germline CDR1 SGHVS, CDR2 FNYEAQ. The CDR3 extends over 15 amino acids. The CDR3 spells CASSLGTSGTETQYF. The CDR3 coding sequence is TGTGCCAGCAGCTTAGGGACTAGCGGCACAGAGACCCAGTACTTC.

The chain recombines TRBV29-1 with TRBJ1-5; D might be TRBD1 (6 bases). CDR1 is SQVTM, CDR2 ANQGSEA, per germline. The V end was cut by 6 bases, the J end by 2 bases, with 14 bases between. CDR3 size: 14 residues. CDR3 nucleotide sequence: TGCAGCGTCAAAGGGACATCTGGCAATCAGCCCCAGCATTTT. Residues: CSVKGTSGNQPQHF.